Sequencing of this TCR beta chain was carried out in a study of T cell responses to AZD1222 COVID-19 vaccine. Turning to the study itself: Pooled samples include second doses given at about 4 or 12 weeks. Points from the study as a whole: Only a handful of AZD1222 recipients, roughly 6 in all, had baseline seropositivity. Donors were chiefly white British, with a greater number of females, and clonal diversity was perhaps underestimated.

Details on this clone: What it recognizes is unknown.

TCRdb's table, derived via immunoSEQ multiplex PCR, lists solely in-frame clones and lacks some. This sample has over 130,000 clones, with 75% to 90% found just once. The sample consisted of peripheral blood, taken on day 0 of AZD1222 vaccination. The sequence came from an adult in good health.

This CDR3 is CASSPGNEQFF. In DNA, the CDR3 is TGTGCCAGCAGCCCCGGCAATGAGCAGTTCTTC. The rearrangement uses TRBV9 and TRBJ2-1; D gene uncertain. The CDR3 contains 11 residues. Germline V gene data show CDR1 as SGDLS and CDR2 as YYNGEE. Between the trimmed V and J ends, which lost 4 bases and 6 bases, there was a span of 5 bases.